A selection of T cell receptor beta chains follows, all from one sample in a study of vaccination and CD4 T cells after COVID-19. Antigen specificity for these receptors is unknown. TCRdb independently ran MiXCR on the PCR reads; one entry per CDR3 protein. The table records more than 9,000 distinct CDR3 sequences, under 75% of them present only once. Sequencing input: CD4+ T cells from blood, cultured in vitro. The receptors derive from a human donor who had recovered from COVID-19. CDR3s include the opening cysteine and the closing phenylalanine or tryptophan. The D gene is left open where the match is weak. The size of a clone is reported for some rows only, either as once, few or many, or as a class for expanded clones.

>-|TRBD1|TRBJ2-7|TRBV20-1
CSARDARDSYEQYF
TGCAGTGCTAGGGACGCACGGGACAGCTACGAGCAGTACTTC
>few|TRBD1|TRBJ2-2|TRBV20-1
CSARELDRGTGELFF
TGCAGTGCTAGAGAATTGGACAGGGGCACCGGGGAGCTGTTTTTT
>-|-|TRBJ1-1|TRBV10-3
CAISPGEGRAEAFF
TGTGCCATCAGCCCGGGGGAGGGGCGGGCTGAAGCTTTCTTT
>-|TRBD2|TRBJ2-7|TRBV7-9
CASSSSGTSIHEQYF
TGTGCCAGCAGCTCGTCCGGGACTAGTATCCACGAGCAGTACTTC
>-|-|TRBJ2-1|TRBV7-9
CASSPGPSNEQFF
TGTGCCAGCAGCCCAGGGCCCTCCAATGAGCAGTTCTTC
>few|-|TRBJ2-1|TRBV2
CATGFYNEQFF
TGTGCCACAGGATTCTACAATGAGCAGTTCTTC
>-|-|TRBJ1-2|TRBV7-9
CASSFTGVFANYGYTF
TGTGCCAGCAGCTTTACTGGGGTTTTCGCTAACTATGGCTACACCTTC
>-|-|TRBJ2-7|TRBV10-3
CAISENGDNEQYF
TGTGCCATCAGTGAGAATGGGGATAACGAGCAGTACTTC
>-|TRBD1|TRBJ2-3|TRBV20-1
CSARGQLEYTQYF
TGCAGTGCTAGGGGACAGTTGGAGTATACGCAGTATTTT
>-|TRBD1|TRBJ2-3|TRBV6-5
CASSSGQGNPWGTDTQYF
TGTGCCAGCAGTTCCGGACAGGGGAACCCTTGGGGCACAGATACGCAGTATTTT
>-|-|TRBJ2-3|TRBV25-1
CASSDGGAQTDTQYF
TGTGCCAGCAGTGACGGGGGAGCACAGACAGATACGCAGTATTTT
>-|TRBD1|TRBJ2-5|TRBV20-1
CSAVIGQVAPQETQYF
TGCAGTGCCGTAATAGGACAGGTAGCGCCCCAAGAGACCCAGTACTTC
>few|-|TRBJ2-3|TRBV7-9
CASSLAQTDTQYF
TGTGCCAGCAGCTTAGCGCAGACAGATACGCAGTATTTT
>few|TRBD1|TRBJ1-3|TRBV7-9
CASGTGSGNTIYF
TGTGCCAGCGGGACAGGCTCTGGAAACACCATATATTTT
>few|-|TRBJ2-5|TRBV20-1
CSARVEVQTQYF
TGCAGTGCTAGAGTGGAGGTCCAGACCCAGTACTTC
>-|TRBD2|TRBJ2-7|TRBV5-1
CASSLTSGDLSYEQYF
TGCGCCAGCAGCTTGACTAGCGGGGACCTCTCCTACGAGCAGTACTTC
>few|-|TRBJ1-5|TRBV20-1
CSARAPGTRNQPQHF
TGCAGTGCGCGGGCCCCCGGGACTAGGAATCAGCCCCAGCATTTT
>-|-|TRBJ1-1|TRBV19
CASRRAGGTEAFF
TGTGCCAGTAGGCGGGCCGGCGGCACTGAAGCTTTCTTT
>-|TRBD2|TRBJ2-7|TRBV6-5
CASSYSTGLAGGAYEQYF
TGTGCCAGCAGTTACTCCACCGGACTAGCGGGAGGCGCCTACGAGCAGTACTTC
>once|-|TRBJ1-1|TRBV7-2
CASSLASALNTEAFF
TGTGCCAGCAGCTTAGCGAGTGCACTGAACACTGAAGCTTTCTTT
>-|TRBD2|TRBJ2-7|TRBV20-1
CSARASGTISYEQYF
TGCAGTGCTAGAGCGTCCGGGACTATCTCATACGAGCAGTACTTC
>-|TRBD2|TRBJ2-1|TRBV24-1
CATSDLLGGVDEQFF
TGTGCCACCAGTGATTTGCTCGGGGGGGTGGATGAGCAGTTCTTC
>-|TRBD2|TRBJ2-5|TRBV29-1
CSVEGESGRDQETQYF
TGCAGCGTTGAAGGGGAAAGCGGGAGAGACCAAGAGACCCAGTACTTC
>once|-|TRBJ2-7|TRBV6-5
CASSFAPGTSGTISRYF
-
>-|-|TRBJ1-2|TRBV27
CASSLAPGIDYGYTF
TGTGCCAGCAGTTTGGCCCCGGGGATCGACTATGGCTACACCTTC
>few|TRBD1|TRBJ1-1|TRBV20-1
CSAREQGETEAFF
TGCAGTGCTAGAGAACAGGGGGAGACTGAAGCTTTCTTT
>-|-|TRBJ2-5|TRBV2
CASSELGQETQYF
TGTGCCAGCAGTGAACTCGGCCAAGAGACCCAGTACTTC
>-|-|TRBJ2-3|TRBV7-3
CASSPLFSTDTQYF
TGTGCCAGCAGCCCCCTTTTCAGCACAGATACGCAGTATTTT
>few|-|TRBJ2-7|TRBV6-1
CASSRGDRNYEQYF
TGTGCCAGCAGCCGAGGTGACAGGAACTACGAGCAGTACTTC
>-|-|TRBJ2-7|TRBV30
CAWSEGQGYEQYF
TGTGCCTGGAGTGAGGGGCAGGGTTACGAGCAGTACTTC
>few|TRBD1|TRBJ2-5|TRBV28
CASSLSWDRVWETQYF
TGTGCCAGCAGTTTATCTTGGGACAGGGTCTGGGAGACCCAGTACTTC
>once|TRBD2|TRBJ2-3|TRBV7-2
CASSLWMTSGRPTSTDTQYF
TGTGCCAGCAGCTTATGGATGACTAGCGGGAGGCCGACTAGCACAGATACGCAGTATTTT
>-|-|TRBJ1-6|TRBV12-3/TRBV12-4
CASSHSNSPLHF
TGTGCCAGCAGCCACAGTAATTCACCCCTCCACTTT
>-|-|TRBJ1-1|TRBV20-1
CSVPRTVNTEAFF
TGCAGTGTCCCGCGTACAGTGAACACTGAAGCTTTCTTT
>-|-|TRBJ2-3|TRBV14
CASSPFLDTQYF
TGTGCCAGCAGCCCCTTTTTGGATACGCAGTATTTT
>few|TRBD2|TRBJ2-5|TRBV19
CASSIWASGQETQYF
TGTGCCAGTAGTATTTGGGCTAGCGGACAAGAGACCCAGTACTTC
>few|TRBD2|TRBJ2-1|TRBV20-1
CSARTSGRWDNEQFF
TGCAGTGCTCGGACTAGCGGGAGGTGGGACAATGAGCAGTTCTTC
>few|TRBD1|TRBJ1-5|TRBV6-1
CASSESTGTGFNQPQHF
TGTGCCAGCAGTGAATCCACCGGGACAGGCTTTAATCAGCCCCAGCATTTT
>few|TRBD1|TRBJ1-6|TRBV30
CAWGGGGHNSPLHF
TGTGCCTGGGGAGGAGGGGGCCATAATTCACCCCTCCACTTT
>-|-|TRBJ2-2|TRBV6-1
CASSGPTGELFF
TGTGCCAGCAGTGGACCTACCGGGGAGCTGTTTTTT
>large|-|TRBJ2-4|TRBV7-9
CASTNRENIQYF
TGTGCCAGCACCAACAGGGAAAACATTCAGTACTTC
>-|-|TRBJ2-5|TRBV4-1
CASSQPRQGRETQYF
TGCGCCAGCAGCCAACCGCGGCAGGGCCGAGAGACCCAGTACTTC
>-|TRBD1|TRBJ2-3|TRBV6-5
CASSSRPGGFRTDTQYF
TGTGCCAGCAGTTCCCGGCCAGGGGGCTTTAGGACAGATACGCAGTATTTT
>-|-|TRBJ2-2|TRBV25-1
CASSEQGLHTGELFF
TGTGCCAGCAGTGAACAGGGGCTACACACCGGGGAGCTGTTTTTT
>few|-|TRBJ2-1|TRBV7-3
CATRSGPALNEQFF
TGTGCCACCCGAAGCGGGCCTGCCTTAAATGAGCAGTTCTTC
>-|TRBD2|TRBJ2-5|TRBV20-1
CSARGGGAGETQYF
TGCAGTGCTAGAGGGGGAGGGGCAGGGGAGACCCAGTACTTC
>-|-|TRBJ2-3|TRBV6-1
CASSGSSTDTQYF
TGTGCCAGCAGTGGATCAAGCACAGATACGCAGTATTTT
>few|TRBD1|TRBJ2-6|TRBV7-2
CASSSTPGTGGSGANVLTF
TGTGCCAGCAGCTCGACCCCCGGGACAGGGGGGTCTGGGGCCAACGTCCTGACTTTC
>-|-|TRBJ1-1|TRBV28
CASSLKRTVAFF
TGTGCCAGCAGTTTAAAACGGACAGTTGCTTTCTTT
>-|-|TRBJ1-2|TRBV29-1
CSVAASRGYGYTF
TGCAGCGTTGCCGCCAGCCGGGGCTATGGCTACACCTTC
>-|TRBD1|TRBJ2-6|TRBV5-4
CASRQTGAGANVLTF
TGTGCCAGCAGACAAACAGGGGCCGGGGCCAACGTCCTGACTTTC
>-|TRBD2|TRBJ2-7|TRBV27
CASSSGRAYEQYF
TGTGCCAGCAGTAGCGGGAGGGCCTACGAGCAGTACTTC
>-|-|TRBJ2-7|TRBV24-1
CATSDSITYEQYF
TGTGCCACCTCAGACTCGATTACCTACGAGCAGTACTTC
>-|-|TRBJ2-5|TRBV10-2
CASTSAGLGETQYF
TGCGCCAGCACAAGCGCGGGCTTGGGGGAGACCCAGTACTTC
>-|TRBD1|TRBJ2-1|TRBV6-1
CASTKGQGAYNEQFF
TGTGCCAGCACTAAAGGACAGGGGGCCTACAATGAGCAGTTCTTC